This TCR beta chain was captured in a study of sequential checkpoint blockade in melanoma. On the study more broadly: TCRβ was sequenced from DNA of 90 to 95 pretreatment tumors. General study points: T-cell fraction and clonality followed PD-L1 and CD8+ counts, not mutational load.

Profiled with immunoSEQ multiplex PCR; TCRdb holds only in-frame clones, not every one. The sample lists 2,000 or so clones, 30% seen once, with about 20% in the top ten. There are 12 residues in the CDR3. CDR1 is MNHGY, CDR2 SAAAGT, per germline. With 6 bases removed from V and 5 bases from J, the gap between germline ends came to 8 bases. This clone was picked up a small number of times. Its target is unknown. The treatment: randomized to nivolumab then ipilimumab (arm A) or the reverse (arm B). The TCR sequence derives from a human donor with melanoma. The chain couples TRBV6-8 to TRBJ1-5; tentatively, D is TRBD1 (6 bases). The sequencing used tumor tissue (inferred from file names), collected from a patient given nivolumab and ipilimumab in sequence. CDR3 amino acids: CASSRQDQPQHF. CDR3 DNA sequence: TGTGCCAGCAGCAGACAGGATCAGCCCCAGCATTTT.